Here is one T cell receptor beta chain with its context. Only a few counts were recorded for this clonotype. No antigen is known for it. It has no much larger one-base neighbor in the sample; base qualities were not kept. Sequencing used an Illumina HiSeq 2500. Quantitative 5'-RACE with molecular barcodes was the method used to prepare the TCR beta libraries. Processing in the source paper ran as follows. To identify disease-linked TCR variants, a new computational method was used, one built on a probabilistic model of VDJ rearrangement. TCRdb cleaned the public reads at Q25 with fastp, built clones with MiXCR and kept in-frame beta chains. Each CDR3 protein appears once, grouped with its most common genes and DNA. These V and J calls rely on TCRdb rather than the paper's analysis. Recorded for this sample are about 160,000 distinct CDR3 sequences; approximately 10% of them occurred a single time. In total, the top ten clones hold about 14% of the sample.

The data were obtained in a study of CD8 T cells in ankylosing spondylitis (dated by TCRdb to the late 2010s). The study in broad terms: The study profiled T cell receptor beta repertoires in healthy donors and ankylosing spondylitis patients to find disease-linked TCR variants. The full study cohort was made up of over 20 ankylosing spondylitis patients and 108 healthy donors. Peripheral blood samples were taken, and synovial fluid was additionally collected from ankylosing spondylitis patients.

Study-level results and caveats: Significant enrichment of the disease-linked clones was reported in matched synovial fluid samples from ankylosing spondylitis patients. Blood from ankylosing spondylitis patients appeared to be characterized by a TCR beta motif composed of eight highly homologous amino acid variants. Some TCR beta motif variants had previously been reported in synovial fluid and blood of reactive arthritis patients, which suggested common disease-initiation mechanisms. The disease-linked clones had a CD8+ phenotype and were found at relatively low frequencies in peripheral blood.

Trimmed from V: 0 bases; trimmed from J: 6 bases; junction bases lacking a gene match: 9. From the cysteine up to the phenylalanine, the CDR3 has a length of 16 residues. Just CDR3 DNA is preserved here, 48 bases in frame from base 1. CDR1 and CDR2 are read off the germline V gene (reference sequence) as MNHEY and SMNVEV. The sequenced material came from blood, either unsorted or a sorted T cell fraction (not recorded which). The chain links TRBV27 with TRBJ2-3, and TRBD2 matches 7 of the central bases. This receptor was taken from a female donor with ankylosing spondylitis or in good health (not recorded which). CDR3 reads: CASSLSYGLVPDTQYF. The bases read TGTGCCAGCAGTTTATCGTACGGACTAGTACCGGATACGCAGTATTTT.